This paragraph reports one TCR beta chain. Its specificity is unknown. The sample is drawn from a study of OX40 agonist ivuxolimab in advanced cancers. Broader study findings: Expanded peripheral T cell antigen specificity was not determined. More expanded clones were seen, on average, in CD8+ T cells than in CD4+.

Generated by immunoSEQ multiplex PCR, the TCRdb table keeps only in-frame clones and is missing some. The table records 80,000 to 95,000 clones, around four fifths of them present only once. This CDR3 has 13 residues. V was trimmed by 10 bases and J by 0 bases, leaving 9 bases between them. Germline lookup yields CDR1 ENHRY and CDR2 SYGVKD. This TCR was recovered from an adult with an advanced solid tumor such as melanoma, head and neck, liver or kidney cancer. The V call is TRBV10-3, the J call TRBJ1-4; perhaps TRBD1 as D (5 bases). The starting material was CD4+ or CD8+ T cells sorted from blood, obtained in a trial of the OX40 agonist ivuxolimab. CDR3 in amino acids: CATGAATNEKLFF. In DNA form, the CDR3 reads TGTGCCACCGGGGCCGCAACTAATGAAAAACTGTTTTTT.